This T cell receptor beta chain appears in the sequencing data of a study of T cell responses to AZD1222 COVID-19 vaccine. Study-level results: Baseline seropositives among AZD1222 recipients totaled only 5 to 7. Following two doses of AZD1222, Spike-specific TCR breadth and depth rose. Clonal diversity was possibly underestimated, and white British individuals and females predominated among donors. Repertoires in all cases were sampled only once the peak T cell response had passed.

With respect to this clone: Its antigen is currently unknown.

Here immunoSEQ multiplex PCR was the method, and the copy in TCRdb shows in-frame clones only, minus some. The sample has some 130,000 clones; 90% to 95% are singletons. This CDR3 region has 15 residues. Germline-derived CDR1 and CDR2 are SGDLS and YYNGEE. V lost 4 bases and J lost 10, with 18 bases in between. The V gene is TRBV9, the J gene TRBJ1-6; perhaps TRBD1 as D (6 bases). This material consisted of peripheral blood, taken on day 0 of AZD1222 vaccination. This clonotype was sampled from an adult in good health. CDR3 residues: CASSPVTGLESPLHF. The CDR3, as DNA: TGTGCCAGCAGCCCCGTTACAGGGCTGGAGTCACCCCTCCACTTT.